This T cell receptor (beta chain) was sequenced for a study of OX40 agonist ivuxolimab in advanced cancers. Findings and caveats of the study: There were, on average, more expanded clones in CD8+ T cells than in CD4+.

The table lists this clone with a count of one. Antigen unknown. Libraries were prepared by immunoSEQ multiplex PCR; TCRdb keeps only in-frame clonotypes and omits some of them. The table has 60,000 or so clones, around 87% seen once. Trimming removed 0 bases from V and 4 bases from J, with 9 bases in between. This CDR3 has 14 amino acids. Germline V gene lookup returns CDR1 SGHTA and CDR2 FQGNSA. The receptor's source is an adult with an advanced solid tumor such as melanoma, head and neck, liver or kidney cancer. V is TRBV7-2 and J is TRBJ1-2; the D is unclear. The sample was CD4+ or CD8+ T cells sorted from blood, taken in a trial of the OX40 agonist ivuxolimab. As DNA, the CDR3 is TGTGCCAGCAGCTTAGCCAGAGGTAGCTATGGCTACACCTTC. Residues: CASSLARGSYGYTF.